This T cell receptor beta chain stems from a study of T cell repertoires in cytomegalovirus infection. The overall study: Public TCR beta signatures were indicative of both CMV infection and a matching HLA type. Whole-study results and caveats: Ex vivo responses were dominated by HLA-C-restricted CMV-specific TCR beta clonotypes.

A single record per CDR3 protein comes from TCRdb applying MiXCR to the reads. The sample includes about 230,000 distinct CDR3 sequences, roughly 22% of them seen just once. A few counts support this clonotype. Antigen specificity is unknown. Deletions cut 5 bases from V and 0 bases from J, with 11 bases between. This CDR3 has 16 residues. Germline V gene lookup returns CDR1 MDHEN and CDR2 SYDVKM. The source material was CD8+ T cells from PBMCs. V and J are TRBV28 and TRBJ1-6; a weak D match, TRBD1 (5 bases). This TCR was sampled from a human donor in good health (CMV status not recorded). Some clones in this sample may be carry-over from other donors' samples. CDR3 protein: CASSQNRNSYNSPLHF. The CDR3 DNA reads as TGTGCCAGCAGTCAAAACAGGAACTCCTATAATTCACCCCTCCACTTT.